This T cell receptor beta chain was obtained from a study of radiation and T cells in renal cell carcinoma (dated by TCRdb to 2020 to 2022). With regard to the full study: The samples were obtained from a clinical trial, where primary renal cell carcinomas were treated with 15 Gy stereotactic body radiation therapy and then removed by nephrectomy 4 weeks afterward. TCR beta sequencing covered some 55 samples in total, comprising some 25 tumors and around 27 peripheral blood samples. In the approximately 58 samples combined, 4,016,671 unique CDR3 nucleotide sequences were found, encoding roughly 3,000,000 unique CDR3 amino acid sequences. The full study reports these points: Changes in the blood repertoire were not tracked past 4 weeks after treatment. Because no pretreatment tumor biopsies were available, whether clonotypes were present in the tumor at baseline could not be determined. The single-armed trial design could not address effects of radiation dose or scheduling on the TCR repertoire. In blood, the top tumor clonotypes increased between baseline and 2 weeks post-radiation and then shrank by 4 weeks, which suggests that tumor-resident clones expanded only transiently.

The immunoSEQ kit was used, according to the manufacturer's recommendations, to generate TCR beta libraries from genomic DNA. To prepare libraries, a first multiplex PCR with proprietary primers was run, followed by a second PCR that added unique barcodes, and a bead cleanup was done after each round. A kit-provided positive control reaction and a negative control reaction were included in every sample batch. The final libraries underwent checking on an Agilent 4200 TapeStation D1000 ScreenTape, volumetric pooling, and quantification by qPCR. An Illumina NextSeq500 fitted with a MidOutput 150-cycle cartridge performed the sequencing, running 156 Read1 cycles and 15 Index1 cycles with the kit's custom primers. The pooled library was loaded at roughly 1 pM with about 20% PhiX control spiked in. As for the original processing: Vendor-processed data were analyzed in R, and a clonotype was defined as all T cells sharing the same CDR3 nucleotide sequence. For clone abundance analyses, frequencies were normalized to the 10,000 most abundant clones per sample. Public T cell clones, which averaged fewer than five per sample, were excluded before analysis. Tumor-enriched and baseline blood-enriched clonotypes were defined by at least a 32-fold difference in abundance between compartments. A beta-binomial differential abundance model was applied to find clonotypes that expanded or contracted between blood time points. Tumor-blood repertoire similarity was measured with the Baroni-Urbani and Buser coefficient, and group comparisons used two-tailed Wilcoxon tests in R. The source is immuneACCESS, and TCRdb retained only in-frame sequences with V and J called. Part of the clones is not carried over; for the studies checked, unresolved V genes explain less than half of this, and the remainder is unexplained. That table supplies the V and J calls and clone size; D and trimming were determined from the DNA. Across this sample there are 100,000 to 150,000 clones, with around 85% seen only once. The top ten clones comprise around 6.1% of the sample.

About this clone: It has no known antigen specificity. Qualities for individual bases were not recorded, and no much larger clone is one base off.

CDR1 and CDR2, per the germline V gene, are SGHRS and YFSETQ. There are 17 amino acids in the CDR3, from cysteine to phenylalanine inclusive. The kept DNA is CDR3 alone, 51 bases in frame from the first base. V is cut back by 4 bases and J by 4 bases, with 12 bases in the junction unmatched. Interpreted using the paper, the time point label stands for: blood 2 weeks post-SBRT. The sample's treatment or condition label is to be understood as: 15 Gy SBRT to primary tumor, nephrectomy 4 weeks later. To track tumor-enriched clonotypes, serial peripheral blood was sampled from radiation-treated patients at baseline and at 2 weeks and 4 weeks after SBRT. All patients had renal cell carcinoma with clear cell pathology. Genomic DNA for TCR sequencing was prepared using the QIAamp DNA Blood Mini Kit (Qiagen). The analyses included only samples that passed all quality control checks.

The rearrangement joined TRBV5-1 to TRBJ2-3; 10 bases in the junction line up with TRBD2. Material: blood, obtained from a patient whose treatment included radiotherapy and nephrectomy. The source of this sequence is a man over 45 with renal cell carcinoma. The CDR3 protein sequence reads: CASSLNLASGSSDTQYF. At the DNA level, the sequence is TGCGCCAGCAGCCTAAATTTAGCTAGCGGGAGCTCAGATACGCAGTATTTT.